Sequencing of this T cell receptor (beta chain) was carried out in a study of cytomegalovirus exposure and HLA in healthy donors (dated 2017 in TCRdb). Describing the broader study: In an earlier analysis of some 550 of the donors, less than 350 Gb of sequence data and 117 million unique TCR beta sequences from about 179 million T cells were reported. Rather than drawing on any new phenotypic data, the later analysis identified candidate immune exposures from TCR beta sequences and the way those sequences occurred across donors. The study aimed to test whether signatures of past pathogen exposure could be identified by cataloging public T cell receptors. To predict cytomegalovirus infection status, the study combined high-throughput TCR immunosequencing, statistical association of individual TCRs with disease status, and machine learning. A later genetic analysis took genome-wide SNP genotypes for about three fifths of the 666 donors and used that subset as a discovery cohort. Four to six DR-DQ haplotypes were handled as single units for association and clustering, since linkage in the cohort was strong. Among 300 to 500 genotyped donors of the cohort, an average of about 220,000 unique TCR beta nucleotide sequences was sequenced per donor, of which about 19% were non-productive. Donor age, sex, ethnicity and CMV serostatus were compiled together with the repertoire data. Of the roughly 400 genotyped donors, about 84% fell in the genetic ancestry cluster associated with self-reported Caucasian donors. Along with the approximately 670-subject first cohort, a separate validation cohort of over a hundred different subjects was used. An early release covering roughly 600 HLA-typed donors comprised approximately 290 gigabases of sequencing data and 85 million to 100 million unique TCR sequences. An earlier analysis of around 580 of the donors used high-throughput TCR beta sequencing to judge whether each TCR beta V gene segment behaved as functional or pseudogenic. Every discovery cohort repertoire had been produced on one sequencing platform. Using immunosequencing, the study profiled T cell repertoires from 500 to 800 subjects and related those repertoires to cytomegalovirus serostatus. Class I and class II HLA loci were covered by the typing at four-digit resolution. Typing coverage varied by locus: roughly 629-630 donors for A, B, C, DRB1 and DQB1; roughly 510 for DQA1; about 570 for DPA1; approximately 450 for DPB1. A later analysis re-analyzed previously published TCR beta repertoires from roughly 690 donors and added high-resolution HLA genotyping to study TCR occurrence patterns. General study outcomes and caveats: Compared with equally common non-associated chains, HLA-associated TCR beta chains in a later analysis were more clonally expanded and had lower generation probabilities. For the cohort, immune exposure information was limited to CMV serostatus. In both the original and validation cohorts, the classifier was reported to diagnose cytomegalovirus status with high specificity and sensitivity. A cluster of highly shared sequence variants was judged likely to be a technical artifact of the sequencing pipeline. Most TCR sequences were seen in very few donors, while some public TCRs were found in many individuals. In a later analysis, most CMV-associated TCR beta chains were found to appear HLA-restricted, with HLA associations seemingly driven largely by CMV exposure. In an earlier analysis of roughly 500 of the donors, most TCR beta V segments appeared in productive rearrangements about 90% or about 30% of the time, broadly matching IMGT annotations. Some IMGT-functional V segments, including TRBV6-2 and TRBV6-3, could not be told apart with the 87-base-pair reads, so those segments were excluded. The authors suggested that the approach could potentially be generalized to other disease states and immunological phenotypes. An association between a missense DCLRE1C variant and V-gene and J-gene trimming of TCR beta chains was found in a later genetic analysis and replicated in an independent cohort. In vitro tests confirmed that a few of the cytomegalovirus-associated TCR beta chains recognize cytomegalovirus antigens. A later analysis found that TCR association rates varied across HLA loci, with DRB1 alleles showing the most associated TCRs and HLA-C alleles the fewest. Strong co-occurrence of HLA alleles, especially DR and DQ, made assigning TCR associations to individual alleles difficult. Because counts were too low, about 18 rarely observed V segments, including chromosome 9 orphons, were left out of the earlier analysis of a few hundred of the donors. A further reported finding was that TCR beta sequences accurately predicted the HLA-A and HLA-B alleles for most subjects in the first cohort. Presence/absence analyses assumed roughly uniform sequencing depth across donors, an assumption that may not hold. In the study, some 160 TCR beta chains were listed as associated with cytomegalovirus. According to a later analysis, parvovirus B19, influenza, CMV and Epstein-Barr virus appeared linked to several top co-occurrence clusters. The cohort was sequenced for TCR beta chains only, and without alpha or paired-chain data the features that could be detected were limited. In a later analysis, 15,000 to 20,000 TCR beta sequences were associated with specific HLA alleles at a false discovery rate of 0.05. Because HLA typing was unavailable for some donors at each locus, only the typed subset was used in association tests. Correlated functional status among segregating V segments might be attributable to linkage disequilibrium, but an unknown experimental factor could not be ruled out. In a later genetic analysis, fewer N-insertions in productive TCRs were reported among donors in an Asian-associated ancestry cluster than the roughly 700-donor mean.

A remark on this clone: The antigen it recognizes is unknown. Per-base qualities were not stored, and no clone one base away is much larger.

The cohort consisted of 600 or so healthy bone marrow donors. At the time of sampling, all cohort members were nominally healthy, though unrecorded immune exposures were likely present. The donor was CMV seronegative and belonged to the group of around 400 seronegative cohort members. A peripheral blood sample was collected from each donor, and TCR beta sequencing was performed on peripheral blood mononuclear cells. The Qiagen DNeasy Blood Extraction Kit was used to extract genomic DNA from the blood cell samples. V lost 1 base and J lost 10 bases; the stretch between them is 13 bases long. CDR1 and CDR2 are read off the germline V gene as MNHNS and SASEGT. Its CDR3 holds 14 amino acids, cysteine through phenylalanine. This entry keeps only the CDR3 DNA: 42 bases, framed from base 1. Libraries were made using the immunoSEQ multiplex PCR assay. For the multiplex PCR, a mixture combining 60 forward primers for TCR Vbeta segments and 13 reverse primers for TCR Jbeta segments was used. The CDR3 region of rearranged TCR beta genes was amplified from genomic DNA with a multiplex PCR assay. The Illumina HiSeq System was used to sequence the amplified TCR beta libraries as 87-base-pair reads. Regarding the original processing steps: Across the 700 or so repertoires, a later analysis counted around 80 million unique TCR beta chains, approximately 12 million of which were shared by at least two donors. To remove PCR and sequencing errors, raw reads were error-corrected and collapsed into unique sequences using a nearest-neighbor algorithm that merged closely related sequences. To assign V, D and J gene segments, CDR3 sequences were aligned to IMGT reference sequences. For a sequence to be retained, at least a six-nucleotide match to both a V gene segment and a J gene segment was required. A rearrangement was called productive if the CDR3 had no stop codons and remained in frame with V and J, and every other rearrangement was called non-productive. CDR3 was defined by IMGT convention, running from the second conserved V-encoded cysteine to the conserved J-encoded phenylalanine. In an earlier analysis of more than 550 of the donors, sequences lacking an unambiguous match to a single V gene segment were excluded. In an earlier analysis of some 590 of the donors, a V segment was called functional when productive rearrangements were above 56.7%, and segregating when the standard deviation between donors exceeded 5%. To diagnose cytomegalovirus status from the catalog of TCR beta chain sequences, a statistical classification framework was built. V and J gene assignment, in a later analysis, came from comparing TCR nucleotide sequences with IMGT/GENE-DB human TR gene sequences. Using the TCRdist pipeline, a later analysis assigned CDR3 sequences along with most-parsimonious VDJ recombination scenarios. In a later analysis, each TCR beta chain was defined by its CDR3 amino acid sequence together with its V-gene family, and reads lacking a unique V-gene family were excluded. To address suspected cross-contamination and a sequencing artifact, a later analysis removed over 500 highly shared, low-generation-probability nucleotide sequences. A later analysis calculated a clonal expansion index for each public chain from normalized within-repertoire ranks of inferred template counts. In a later analysis, generation probabilities were computed using a VDJ recombination model fitted to out-of-frame rearrangements, and the results were checked against IGoR. Hypergeometric tests were used in a later analysis to score TCR-TCR, TCR-HLA and TCR-CMV co-occurrence, with a repertoire-size bias correction applied to the TCR pairs. A later analysis estimated false discovery rates by permuting HLA or CMV assignments 20 times. A later analysis grouped co-occurring TCRs with DBSCAN, adding TCRdist sequence similarity when clustering within HLA-allele-positive subsets. Co-occurrence clustering excluded repertoires with fewer than 30,000 or more than 120,000 public chains, plus five with anomalous nucleotide sharing. What TCRdb holds here is the immuneACCESS table cut down to in-frame rearrangements. Part of the clones is not present; checked against another copy, under half of the missing clones reflect an unresolved V gene, and the others are unexplained. That table gives V, J and clone size, and the DNA gave D and trimming. Recorded for this sample are 180,000 or so clones; 76% of them occurred a single time. The ten largest clonotypes hold around 1.5% of the sample.

This sequence originates from a young man in good health and CMV-seronegative. Specimen: PBMCs. The chain is assembled from TRBV6-1 and TRBJ1-4, with the D gene not confidently named. In nucleotide form, the sequence is TGTGCCAGCAGTGAAGTTAAAGCGGGGAGAAAACTGTTTTTT. This yields the protein CASSEVKAGRKLFF.